This T cell receptor (beta chain) was captured by sequencing in a study of STAT5B mutations in CD4+ large granular lymphocyte leukemia (dated by TCRdb to 2022 to 2024). For the wider study: Among the healthy controls, the CDR3 'QG' motif was associated with a particular HLA allele. Flow cytometry on FACSCanto II or FACSVerse confirmed that purified fractions exceeded 95% purity among lymphocytes. The study compared the TCRbeta repertoires of patients with CD4+ T-cell large granular lymphocyte leukemia against those of healthy blood donors. What the study reported, not specific to this receptor: The main leukemic clonotypes were found to be private to each patient, although around a quarter of the main leukemic clonotypes were detected at low frequency in the non-leukemic repertoires of other patients. Data were not HLA-matched; higher clonality in CD4+ versus CD8+ T-LGLL could reflect the relatively small sample size. Compared with healthy CD4+ repertoires, CD4-sorted patient repertoires appeared more clonal, and this difference remained even after the putative leukemic clones were removed. TRBV06-family usage was enriched among the top patient clones (8/27) compared with healthy controls (2/35).

The immunoSEQ assay at survey resolution was applied to genomic DNA for sequencing of TCRbeta rearrangements. Per the authors' processing: In the TCR sequencing data, the smallest productive clonotype frequency that could be detected was 2.59 x 10-5. Only productive TCRbeta rearrangements, defined as complete and in-frame sequences, were included in the analyses. Sample clonality was computed as Simpson clonality in the immunoSEQ Analyzer version 3.0. Clones were grouped by frequency into very rare, small, medium, large (1-20%) or hyperexpanded (>20%) categories. Generation probabilities were estimated with OLGA 1.2.3, V-gene circos plots were made with VDJtools, specificities were looked up in VDJdb, and CDR3 motifs were identified with GLIPH. The table comes from immuneACCESS by way of TCRdb, which keeps in-frame sequences with V and J called. Part of the clones is missing from these tables; in studies checked, under half for an unresolved V gene and the rest for unknown reasons. Clonal size and the V and J genes are those of that table, whereas D and trimming came from the DNA. The sample yields 23,000 or so clones; about 79% were counted once. Of the sample, 0.42% is held by the ten largest clones.

Buffy coats from 35 to 40 blood donors, supplied by the Finnish Red Cross blood service, were used as healthy controls. All TCR-sequenced material derived from peripheral blood: patient blood samples and healthy donor buffy coats. Ficoll-Hypaque gradient centrifugation was used to isolate peripheral blood mononuclear cells. Magnetic purification was used to isolate CD4+ cells from the buffy coats of the healthy controls. Genomic DNA was extracted with the Gentra Puregene Cell and Tissue kit and quantified on a Qubit 2.0 fluorometer. With respect to this clone: Its target antigen remains unknown. No much larger clone is present one base from it, and per-base qualities are unavailable.

The CDR3 starts with the cysteine, ends with the phenylalanine, and has 13 residues. Just CDR3 DNA is preserved here, 39 bases in frame from base 1. Via the germline V gene, CDR1 is SNHLY and CDR2 FYNNEI. The germline ends are 11 bases apart after V is trimmed by 4 bases and J by 5 bases. The chain is made from TRBV2 and TRBJ1-1, with a weak D call of TRBD1 (5 bases match). Material: CD4+ T cells from blood buffy coats. The clonotype was recovered from a human donor in good health. The nucleotide sequence reads as follows: TGTGCCAGCAGTGTAATGAGGGGAACTGAAGCTTTCTTT. Translated, it gives CASSVMRGTEAFF.